This TCR beta chain was retrieved from a study of T cell responses to AZD1222 COVID-19 vaccine. Points from the study as a whole: Regions 160-218 and 743-854 dominated among vaccine-associated CD4 TCRs spanning spike. It should be noted that donors were predominantly white British and more often female, and clonal diversity was possibly underestimated. The study identified only five to seven AZD1222 recipients as seropositive at baseline.

Of note for this clone: The antigen remains unidentified.

Germline CDR1 reads SQVTM; CDR2 reads ANQGSEA. V was clipped by 6 bases and J by 4 bases; unmatched bases: 9. The CDR3 extends over 14 amino acids. Libraries were prepared by immunoSEQ multiplex PCR; TCRdb keeps only in-frame clonotypes and omits some of them. The sample records about 110,000 clones, roughly 92% being singletons. The chain couples TRBV29-1 to TRBJ1-5; 7 bases map to TRBD1. The specimen was peripheral blood, collected on day 0 of AZD1222 vaccination. This TCR came from an adult in good health. CDR3 sequence: CSVSHGQVNQPQHF. CDR3 nucleotide sequence: TGCAGCGTATCCCATGGACAGGTGAATCAGCCCCAGCATTTT.